This passage covers 27 T cell receptor beta chains from one sample sequenced in a study of blood T cell repertoires in COVID-19. Clones were sequenced by immunoSEQ multiplex PCR, and TCRdb holds only the in-frame ones, with some missing. This repertoire shows approximately 100,000 clones, roughly 82% found once; its top ten account for 20% to 30%. The material sequenced was peripheral blood. These TCRs come from a man between 60 and 75 years old with acute or convalescent COVID-19.

This chain joins TRBV28 and TRBJ1-6; the match to TRBD1 covers 9 bases. J was trimmed by 8 bases and V by 6 bases; bases with no gene match: 8. The V gene's germline CDR1 is MDHEN and CDR2 SYDVKM. The CDR3 spans 15 residues. This chain's CDR3 is CASRLYRDRDSPLHF. The CDR3 region has the DNA TGTGCCAGCAGACTATACCGGGACAGGGATTCACCCCTCCACTTT.

The gene calls are TRBV5-4 and TRBJ2-7; 9 bases map to TRBD1. Germline-derived CDR1 and CDR2 are SGHNT and YYREEE (reference sequence). V gave up 5 bases and J gave up 6 bases; unmatched junction bases: 9. The CDR3 consists of 14 residues. The CDR3 DNA reads as TGTGCCAGCAGACAGGACAGGGGAATCCGCGAGCAGTACTTC. This sequence encodes CASRQDRGIREQYF.

V gene TRBV20-1 combines with J gene TRBJ2-1; D may be TRBD1 (6 bases). In germline, CDR1 is DFQATT, CDR2 SNEGSKA (reference sequence). Trimming removed 3 bases from V and 7 bases from J, with 7 bases in between. The CDR3 has 11 residues. CDR3 sequence reads: CSASRGNEQFF. In DNA form, the CDR3 reads TGCAGTGCTAGTAGGGGGAATGAGCAGTTCTTC.

V gene TRBV7-2 combines with J gene TRBJ2-7; 9 bases fit TRBD1. The CDR3 is 13 amino acids. The germline V gene has CDR1 SGHTA and CDR2 FQGNSA. The junction had 5 bases not matched to a gene; V was cut back by 5 bases and J by 6 bases. The CDR3 loop is CASSLRQGVEQYV. In DNA form, the CDR3 reads TGTGCCAGCAGCCTCCGACAGGGGGTCGAGCAGTACGTC.

The genes are TRBV5-1 and TRBJ2-1, with D possibly being TRBD2 (5 bases). Between the trimmed V and J ends, which lost 4 bases and 0 bases, there was a span of 11 bases. CDR3 size: 15 residues. The V gene's germline CDR1 is SGHRS and CDR2 YFSETQ. The CDR3 sequence is CASSLTTSSYNEQFF. CDR3 sequence (DNA): TGCGCCAGCAGCCTAACAACTAGCTCCTACAATGAGCAGTTCTTC. Complete variable domain (other parts from reference TRBV5-1 and TRBJ2-1): KAGVTQTPRYLIKTRGQQVTLSCSPISGHRSVSWYQQTPGQGLQFLFEYFSETQRNKGNFPGRFSGRQFSNSRSEMNVSTLELGDSALYLCASSLTTSSYNEQFFGPGTRLTVL.

This clone showed up just a few times. V usage is TRBV5-6 and J usage is TRBJ2-5, with D maybe TRBD1 (6 bases). Germline CDR1 and CDR2: SGHDT and YYEEEE. With 4 bases removed from V and 5 bases from J, the gap between germline ends came to 27 bases. The CDR3 totals 18 residues. This CDR3 reads CASSNPWGTKGGEETQYF. The CDR3 bases are TGTGCCAGCAGCAACCCGTGGGGGACAAAAGGAGGCGAGGAGACCCAGTACTTC.

The V and J genes are TRBV3-1 (or the pseudogene TRBV3-2) and TRBJ2-7; no clear D. Trimming removed 3 bases at V and 5 bases at J, with 14 bases between. CDR3 size: 14 residues. Germline CDR1 is LGHDT and CDR2 is YNNKEL (reference sequence). The CDR3 DNA is TGTGCCAGCAGCCAGTTACGGTACGGTCACGAGCAGTACTTC. Protein: CASSQLRYGHEQYF.

The chain recombines TRBV19 with TRBJ1-1; 7 positions match TRBD1. J was trimmed by 4 bases and V by 3 bases; bases with no gene match: 5. There are 14 residues in the CDR3. Germline V gene sequence: CDR1 LNHDA, CDR2 SQIVND (reference sequence). In DNA, the CDR3 is TGTGCCAGTAGTATCAAGGGACAGTTCACTGAAGCTTTCTTT. Amino acid sequence: CASSIKGQFTEAFF.

This clone was detected once. The rearrangement joins TRBV5-4 to TRBJ2-1, with D possibly TRBD2 on 5 matching bases. Trimming removed 4 bases from V and 9 bases from J, with 11 bases in between. Germline-derived CDR1 and CDR2 are SGHNT and YYREEE (reference sequence). The CDR3 is 12 residues long. CDR3 nucleotide sequence: TGTGCCAGCAGCCCAGTGGGGAGTGAGCAGTTCTTC. It translates to CASSPVGSEQFF.

The CDR3 reads CASSLLTLAGETTDTQYF. DNA of the CDR3: TGTGCCAGCAGCTTGCTCACCCTAGCGGGGGAGACCACAGATACGCAGTATTTT. J is TRBJ2-3 and V is TRBV5-6, with 10 bases identical to TRBD2. CDR1 is SGHDT and CDR2 is YYEEEE in the germline V gene. CDR3 length: 18 amino acids. The V segment lost 1 base and the J segment 2 bases; nucleotides outside the gene matches: 10.

This rearrangement joins TRBV19 to TRBJ2-7; TRBD2 matches 8 bases. With V trimmed by 4 bases and J by 3 bases, 8 bases remained unmatched. From germline, CDR1 is LNHDA and CDR2 SQIVND (reference sequence). The CDR3 loop spans 15 amino acids. In nucleotides, the CDR3 is TGTGCCAGTAGTAGGAGCGGGGGATACATCTACGAGCAGTACTTC. Its protein is CASSRSGGYIYEQYF.

This sequence joins TRBV19 and TRBJ2-2; 8 positions match TRBD2. The germline CDR1 and CDR2 sequences are LNHDA and SQIVND (reference sequence). V gave up 3 bases and J gave up 5 bases; unmatched junction bases: 14. The CDR3 totals 18 residues. The CDR3 nucleotides are TGTGCCAGTAGTATGTCGTCGGGGGGGACCGCTGGAACCGGGGAGCTGTTTTTT. Protein product: CASSMSSGGTAGTGELFF.

This sequence joins TRBV18 and TRBJ2-1; 7 bases map to TRBD1. This CDR3 is 17 amino acids long. CDR1 KGHSH and CDR2 LQKENI come from the germline V gene. V shed 3 bases, J shed 0 bases, and the junction held 8 bases outside the gene matches. The CDR3 DNA sequence: TGTGCCAGCTCACCTCCTCAGGGACAGAGCTCCTACAATGAGCAGTTCTTC. Protein: CASSPPQGQSSYNEQFF.

The V gene is TRBV7-2, the J gene TRBJ2-5; D is possibly TRBD2 (7 bases). V was cut by 4 bases and J by 0 bases, with 15 bases left in between. The CDR3 is 16 residues long. The germline CDR1 and CDR2 sequences are SGHTA and FQGNSA. CDR3 DNA: TGTGCCAGCAGCTCCGGACTCGGGGGGCACCAAGAGACCCAGTACTTC. Protein product: CASSSGLGGHQETQYF. Based on the CDR3 plus reference TRBV7-2 and TRBJ2-5, the full variable domain is GAGVSQSPSNKVTEKGKDVELRCDPISGHTALYWYRQSLGQGLEFLIYFQGNSAPDKSGLPSDRFSAERTGGSVSTLTIQRTQQEDSAVYLCASSSGLGGHQETQYFGPGTRLLVL.

This chain uses TRBV28 with TRBJ1-2, with 7 bases fitting TRBD1. This CDR3 has 14 residues. Germline values: CDR1 MDHEN, CDR2 SYDVKM. The ends lost 7 bases at V and 6 bases at J; junction bases unmatched: 11. Here the CDR3 DNA reads TGTGCCAGCATCTCCGGGGCGACAGGGCATGGCTACACCTTC. It yields the protein CASISGATGHGYTF.

The sample holds a few counts of this clone. The V and J genes are TRBV7-8 and TRBJ2-7; TRBD2 might be the D (5 bases). Germline CDR1 SGHVS, CDR2 FQNEAQ. The CDR3 is 16 amino acids. Trimming shortened V by 2 bases and J by 2 bases, and 16 bases separated the two germline ends. CDR3 nucleotides: TGTGCCAGCAGCTTACTGGCTGGCGGGCAGGCCTACGAGCAGTACTTC. This translates into CASSLLAGGQAYEQYF.

This clone has at least ten counts. The genes are TRBV5-1 and TRBJ2-7; tentative D call: TRBD1 (6 bases). The CDR3 loop spans 16 amino acids. Trimming removed 0 bases from V and 4 bases from J, with 17 bases in between. Germline CDR1 and CDR2: SGHRS and YFSETQ. DNA of the CDR3: TGCGCCAGCAGCTTGGGCCACCGGGACACAAAATACGAGCAGTACTTC. As protein: CASSLGHRDTKYEQYF.

This chain links TRBV4-3 with TRBJ1-1; 10 bases line up with TRBD1. This CDR3 contains 13 residues. Germline CDR1 and CDR2: LGHNA and YSLEER. J gave up 0 bases and V 11 bases, and 3 bases lay outside the gene matches. CDR3 nucleotide sequence: TGCGCCGCCGGACAGGGGGTGAACACTGAAGCTTTCTTT. Its protein is CAAGQGVNTEAFF.

The chain couples TRBV28 to TRBJ2-7; 8 bases line up with TRBD1. Germline assignment: CDR1 MDHEN and CDR2 SYDVKM. The V and J ends lost 6 bases and 4 bases, in that order; junction bases with no gene match: 11. The length of the CDR3 is 15 residues. The CDR3 spells CASRPTGGPSYEQYF. The CDR3 DNA follows: TGTGCCAGCAGACCCACAGGGGGACCCTCATACGAGCAGTACTTC.

This sequence joins TRBV6-6 and TRBJ1-4; TRBD1 matches at 8 bases. This CDR3 is 15 amino acids long. In germline, CDR1 is MNHNY, CDR2 SVGAGI (reference sequence). V shed 7 bases, J shed 7 bases, and the junction held 11 bases outside the gene matches. The CDR3, as DNA: TGTGCCAGCATCAAGCCGAAAGGACAGGGTGAAAAACTGTTTTTT. Residues: CASIKPKGQGEKLFF.

A remark on this clone: One junction end does not reproduce the germline sequence, and a read error may be involved. The chain employs TRBV4-2 and TRBJ1-3, with 11 bases matching TRBD1. This CDR3 is built from 18 residues. Germline CDR1 LGHNA, CDR2 YNFKEQ. The CDR3 loop is CASCQGQGEILAGNTIYF. CDR3 sequence (DNA): TGTGCCAGCTGCCAGGGACAGGGGGAAATTTTAGCTGGAAACACCATATATTTT.

CDR3 sequence reads: CSVVGGAGKNYNEQFF. In nucleotides, the CDR3 is TGCAGCGTTGTAGGGGGGGCAGGGAAAAATTACAATGAGCAGTTCTTC. The rearrangement joins TRBV29-1 to TRBJ2-1, with a weak D call TRBD2 (7 bases). V was shortened by 4 bases and J by 4 bases, with 20 bases between the two germline ends. The CDR3 consists of 16 residues. Per germline, CDR1 SQVTM and CDR2 ANQGSEA.

The genes are TRBV5-4 and TRBJ1-2, with D tentatively TRBD1 (5 bases). The V gene lost 3 bases and the J gene lost 4 bases, with 22 bases spanning the gap. CDR3 length equals 17 residues. Germline values: CDR1 SGHNT, CDR2 YYREEE (reference sequence). The CDR3 region is CASSSPWGEPSGYGYTF. The CDR3 bases are TGTGCCAGCAGCTCTCCTTGGGGCGAACCTAGCGGCTATGGCTACACCTTC.

This clone was picked up one time. Here the CDR3 DNA reads TGCAGCGTTGGGGGGACCGAGCTAGGGGGCCGAGAAGCTTTCTTT. Its translation: CSVGGTELGGREAFF. This rearrangement joins TRBV29-1 to TRBJ1-1, with 7 bases fitting TRBD1. This CDR3 contains 15 residues. CDR1 SQVTM and CDR2 ANQGSEA come from the germline V gene. J lost 8 bases, V lost 4 bases, and 16 bases had no gene match.

The chain carries TRBV28 and TRBJ1-2, with D perhaps TRBD1 (6 bases). The germline CDR1 and CDR2 sequences are MDHEN and SYDVKM. The CDR3 is made up of 14 amino acids. V was pared by 8 bases and J by 5 bases, with 18 bases between. For the CDR3, the DNA is TGTGCCAGCTCTTTGGGTGCGAGGGGGTATGGCTACACCTTC. This sequence encodes CASSLGARGYGYTF.

The CDR3: CASSRDYPSSGANVLTF. CDR3 in DNA: TGTGCCAGCAGCAGGGATTATCCCAGCTCTGGGGCCAACGTCCTGACTTTC. The chain uses TRBV28 and TRBJ2-6, with a possible D match to TRBD1 (5 bases). CDR3 length: 17 residues. Deletions cut 6 bases from V and 0 bases from J, with 15 bases between. In germline, CDR1 is MDHEN, CDR2 SYDVKM.

The rearrangement uses TRBV2 and TRBJ2-4; 15 bases match TRBD2. CDR3 length: 24 amino acids. CDR1 SNHLY and CDR2 FYNNEI come from the germline V gene. V trimming: 5 bases; J trimming: 7 bases; junction bases outside the gene matches: 30. CDR3 protein: CASSRTSGGVTLWGLAGGRNIQYF. CDR3 coding DNA: TGTGCCAGCAGTAGGACTAGCGGTGGGGTAACATTGTGGGGACTAGCGGGGGGTCGGAACATTCAGTACTTC.